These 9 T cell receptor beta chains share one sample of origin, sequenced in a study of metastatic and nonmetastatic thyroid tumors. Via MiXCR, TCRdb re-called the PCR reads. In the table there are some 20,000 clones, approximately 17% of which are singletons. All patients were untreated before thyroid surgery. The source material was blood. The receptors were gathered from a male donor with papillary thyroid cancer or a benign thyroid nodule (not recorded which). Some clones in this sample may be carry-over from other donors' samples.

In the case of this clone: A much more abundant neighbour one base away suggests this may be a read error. The CDR3, as DNA: TGTGCCGGCAGTTTTACAGGCGGCGAGCAGTACTTC. It encodes CAGSFTGGEQYF. V usage is TRBV7-9 and J usage is TRBJ2-7; possibly TRBD1 for D (5 bases). The CDR3 extends over 12 amino acids. Germline-derived CDR1 and CDR2 are SEHNR and FQNEAQ (reference sequence).

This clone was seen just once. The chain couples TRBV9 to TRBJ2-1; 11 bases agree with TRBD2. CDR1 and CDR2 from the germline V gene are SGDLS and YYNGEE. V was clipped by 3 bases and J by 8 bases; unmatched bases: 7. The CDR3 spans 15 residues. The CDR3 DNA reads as TGTGCCAGCAGCGGGTTAGCGGGGGGGCCGGATGAGCAGTTCTTC. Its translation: CASSGLAGGPDEQFF.

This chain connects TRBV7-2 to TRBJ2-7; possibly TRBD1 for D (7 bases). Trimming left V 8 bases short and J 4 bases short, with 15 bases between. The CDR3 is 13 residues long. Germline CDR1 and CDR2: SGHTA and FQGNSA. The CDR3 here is CASGRGDRYEQYF. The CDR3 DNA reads TGTGCCAGCGGCCGCGGGGACAGATACGAGCAGTACTTC.

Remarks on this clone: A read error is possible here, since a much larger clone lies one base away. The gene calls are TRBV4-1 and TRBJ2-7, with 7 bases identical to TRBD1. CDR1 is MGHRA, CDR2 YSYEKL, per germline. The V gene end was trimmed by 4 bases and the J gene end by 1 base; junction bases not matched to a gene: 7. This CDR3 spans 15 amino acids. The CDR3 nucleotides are TGCGCCAGCAGCCTCGGGACAGATACTTCCTACGAGCAGTACTTC. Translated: CASSLGTDTSYEQYF.

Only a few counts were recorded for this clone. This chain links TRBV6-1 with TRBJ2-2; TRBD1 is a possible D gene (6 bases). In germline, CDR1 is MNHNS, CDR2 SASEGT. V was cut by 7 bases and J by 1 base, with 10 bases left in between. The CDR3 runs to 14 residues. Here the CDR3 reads CASIKDRNTGELFF. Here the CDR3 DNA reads TGTGCCAGCATAAAGGACAGGAACACCGGGGAGCTGTTTTTT.

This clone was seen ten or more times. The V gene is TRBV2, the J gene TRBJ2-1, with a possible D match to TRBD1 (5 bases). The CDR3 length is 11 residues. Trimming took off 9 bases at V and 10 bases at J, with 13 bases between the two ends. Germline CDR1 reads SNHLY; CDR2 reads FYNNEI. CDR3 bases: TGTGCCAGTTTTAAGGGGCAAGAGCAGTTCTTC. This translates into CASFKGQEQFF.

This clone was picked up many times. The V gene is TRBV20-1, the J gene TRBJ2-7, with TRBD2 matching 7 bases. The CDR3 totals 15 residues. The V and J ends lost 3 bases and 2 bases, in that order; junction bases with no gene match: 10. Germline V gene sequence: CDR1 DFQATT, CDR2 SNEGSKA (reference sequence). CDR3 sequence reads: CSARGKTSSTYEQYF. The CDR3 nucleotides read TGCAGTGCTAGGGGGAAGACTAGCAGCACCTACGAGCAGTACTTC.

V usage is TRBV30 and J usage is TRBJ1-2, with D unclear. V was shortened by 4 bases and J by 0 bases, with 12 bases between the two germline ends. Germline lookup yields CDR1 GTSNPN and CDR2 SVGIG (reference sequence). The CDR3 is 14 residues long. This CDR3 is CAWIPLGTNYGYTF. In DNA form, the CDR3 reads TGTGCCTGGATTCCCCTCGGGACTAACTATGGCTACACCTTC.

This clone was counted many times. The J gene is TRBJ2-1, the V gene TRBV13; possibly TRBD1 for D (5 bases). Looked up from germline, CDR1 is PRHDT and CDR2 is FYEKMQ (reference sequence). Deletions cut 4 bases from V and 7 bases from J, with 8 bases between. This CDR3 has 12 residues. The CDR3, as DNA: TGTGCCAGCAGCTCCCGACAGAATGAGCAGTTCTTC. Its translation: CASSSRQNEQFF.